The 32 T cell receptor beta chains in this list originate from one sample, sequenced in a study of response to subunit inactivated influenza vaccine. TCRdb re-analysed the RT-PCR reads in MiXCR, keeping a single row per CDR3 protein. The sample includes some 540,000 distinct CDR3 sequences, 20% to 25% of them seen just once. These data also featured in a second study, about T cells expressing NK-cell markers. That paper notes: The authors made TCR beta cDNA libraries by 5'RACE template switching. This switching added a universal primer site and UMIs.

The starting material was CD4+ T cells sorted from PBMCs, obtained about 11 days after vaccination. These receptors were collected from a man aged 45-60 years who received an inactivated influenza vaccine.

The rearrangement joins TRBV10-3 to TRBJ1-4, with 7 bases aligning to TRBD1. Germline trimming cut 6 bases from V and 7 bases from J; bases unmatched to any gene: 8. This CDR3 spans 14 amino acids. Germline V gene lookup returns CDR1 ENHRY and CDR2 SYGVKD. The CDR3 region is CAIRGQRESEKLFF. Here the CDR3 DNA reads TGTGCCATCAGGGGACAGAGGGAGTCTGAAAAACTGTTTTTT.

This chain links TRBV10-1 with TRBJ1-1; unclear D gene. V lost 7 bases, J lost 4 bases, and 13 bases lay in between. The germline V gene encodes CDR1 WNHNN and CDR2 SYGVQD (reference sequence). The CDR3 runs to 13 residues. In nucleotides, the CDR3 is TGCGCCAGCACCAAGTCCCGGGGCACTGAAGCTTTCTTT. This translates into CASTKSRGTEAFF.

This clonotype came up many times. The chain links TRBV7-6 to TRBJ2-1; D is unclear. CDR3 size: 12 residues. The germline V gene has CDR1 SGHVS and CDR2 FNYEAQ. Deletions cut 1 base from V and 8 bases from J, with 6 bases between. CDR3 nucleotide sequence: TGTGCCAGCAGCTTAGGGGCGGATGAGCAGTTCTTC. It encodes CASSLGADEQFF.

This clonotype occurred a few times. The genes are TRBV7-2 and TRBJ2-3; 8 positions match TRBD2. Trimming took 0 bases from V and 8 from J; bases not matched to a gene: 13. Germline loops: CDR1 SGHTA, CDR2 FQGNSA. The CDR3 is made up of 17 amino acids. The CDR3 reads CASSLAESGGQESTQYF. The DNA of the CDR3 is TGTGCCAGCAGCTTAGCTGAGTCGGGGGGGCAAGAGAGTACGCAGTATTTT.

This clonotype was detected a few times. This rearrangement joins TRBV6-5 to TRBJ2-1; D unresolved. CDR1 is MNHEY and CDR2 is SVGAGI in the germline V gene. This CDR3 spans 12 amino acids. V lost 6 bases and J lost 7, with 10 bases in between. CDR3 in amino acids: CASSRSRNEQFF. The CDR3 bases are TGTGCCAGCAGCCGTAGTAGGAATGAGCAGTTCTTC.

The chain links TRBV7-2 to TRBJ1-1; 10 nucleotides line up with TRBD1. CDR1 SGHTA and CDR2 FQGNSA come from the germline V gene. This CDR3 has 15 amino acids. Trimming cost V 5 bases and J 5 bases; bases outside gene matches: 8. The CDR3 protein is CASSPQDRGQTEAFF. The CDR3 DNA reads TGTGCCAGCAGCCCCCAAGACAGGGGGCAGACTGAAGCTTTCTTT.

A few counts support this clonotype. The rearrangement links TRBV27 to TRBJ2-7; 12 nucleotides agree with TRBD1. This CDR3 comprises 14 residues. Germline V gene sequence: CDR1 MNHEY, CDR2 SMNVEV (reference sequence). The J segment lost 7 bases and the V segment lost 8 bases, leaving 9 bases of the junction unmatched. CDR3 sequence (DNA): TGTGCCAGCGGCCCGGGACAGGGGGCTTGGGAGCAGTACTTC. Translating gives CASGPGQGAWEQYF.

Ten or more counts support this clonotype. The chain uses TRBV9 and TRBJ2-3; TRBD2 matches 16 bases. J was trimmed by 5 bases and V by 7 bases; bases with no gene match: 4. Germline loops: CDR1 SGDLS, CDR2 YYNGEE. The CDR3 consists of 15 residues. The CDR3 sequence is CASSGTSGRGDTQYF. DNA of the CDR3: TGTGCCAGCTCTGGGACTAGCGGGAGGGGAGATACGCAGTATTTT.

This chain's CDR3 is CASSSNRGWTGELFF. The CDR3, as DNA: TGTGCCAGCAGTTCCAACAGGGGTTGGACCGGGGAGCTGTTTTTT. The gene calls are TRBV12-3 or TRBV12-4 and TRBJ2-2; 7 nucleotides line up with TRBD1. V shed 4 bases and J 5 bases; nucleotides not matched to a gene: 7. This CDR3 has 15 amino acids.

V gene TRBV12-3 or TRBV12-4 combines with J gene TRBJ1-6; D is undetermined. The CDR3 extends over 13 amino acids. Trimming left V 6 bases short and J 5 bases short, with 8 bases between. The chain's CDR3 is CASSRAHNSPLHF. As DNA, the CDR3 is TGTGCCAGCAGCCGTGCCCATAATTCACCCCTCCACTTT.

The V gene is TRBV5-1, the J gene TRBJ2-1; 7 nucleotides agree with TRBD1. V lost 0 bases and J lost 4; bases outside the gene matches: 4. Germline V gene lookup returns CDR1 SGHRS and CDR2 YFSETQ. This CDR3 has 15 amino acids. The CDR3 loop reads CASSLAGTAYNEQFF. CDR3 coding DNA: TGCGCCAGCAGCTTGGCCGGGACAGCGTACAATGAGCAGTTCTTC.

This clonotype was counted once. This sequence joins TRBV7-2 and TRBJ2-5; D is ambiguous. CDR3 size: 9 residues. The germline V gene has CDR1 SGHTA and CDR2 FQGNSA. V lost 2 bases to trimming and J lost 11 bases, with 3 bases between them. This CDR3 is CASSLTQYF. The CDR3 nucleotides are TGTGCCAGCAGCTTAACGCAGTACTTC.

This clonotype was seen a handful of times. CDR3 residues: CASRSMGTGNYGYTF. The CDR3 DNA reads as TGTGCCAGCAGGTCGATGGGGACTGGAAACTATGGCTACACCTTC. The gene calls are TRBV12-3 or TRBV12-4 and TRBJ1-2; tentative D call: TRBD1 (5 bases). The CDR3 runs to 15 residues. Trimming left V 6 bases short and J 2 bases short, with 16 bases between.

The rearrangement uses TRBV20-1 and TRBJ2-1, with 7 bases aligning to TRBD2. J was trimmed by 9 bases and V by 3 bases; bases with no gene match: 11. Germline V gives CDR1 DFQATT, CDR2 SNEGSKA (reference sequence). The CDR3 covers 14 residues. The CDR3 nucleotides read TGCAGTGCTAGGGGTCCACTAGCGTGGGGTGAGCAGTTCTTC. Protein product: CSARGPLAWGEQFF.

This clonotype was recorded a few times. The genes are TRBV7-9 and TRBJ1-1, with D possibly being TRBD1 (5 bases). The CDR3 runs 14 residues. From germline, CDR1 is SEHNR and CDR2 FQNEAQ (reference sequence). V shed 0 bases and J shed 5 bases, with 10 bases lying between them. Here the CDR3 reads CASSLAQGRTEAFF. DNA of the CDR3: TGTGCCAGCAGCTTAGCGCAGGGAAGGACTGAAGCTTTCTTT.

There are a few counts of this clonotype. The gene calls are TRBV5-5 and TRBJ2-1, with D unresolved. Trimming shortened V by 6 bases and J by 8 bases, and 12 bases separated the two germline ends. This CDR3 is built from 12 residues. Germline V gives CDR1 SGHKS, CDR2 YYEKEE (reference sequence). The DNA for the CDR3 is TGTGCCAGCACCCTCAACTGGGATGAGCAGTTCTTC. Translated: CASTLNWDEQFF.

The CDR3 region is CASSSGQFNYGYTF. In nucleotides, the CDR3 is TGCGCCAGCAGCTCGGGACAGTTTAACTATGGCTACACCTTC. The V and J genes are TRBV5-1 and TRBJ1-2, with 7 nucleotides matching TRBD1. There are 14 residues in the CDR3. The germline V gene encodes CDR1 SGHRS and CDR2 YFSETQ. Trimming took 3 bases from V and 1 from J; bases not matched to a gene: 3.

This clonotype was counted only a few times. The chain combines TRBV3-1 with TRBJ2-6, with 9 positions matching TRBD1. CDR3 length: 18 amino acids. Germline V lookup: CDR1 LGHDT, CDR2 YNNKEL (reference sequence). V shed 4 bases and J 2 bases; nucleotides not matched to a gene: 9. The CDR3 region is CASSLGTGLSAGANVLTF. CDR3 DNA: TGTGCCAGCAGCCTCGGGACAGGGTTGTCTGCTGGGGCCAACGTCCTGACTTTC.

V gene TRBV5-4 combines with J gene TRBJ2-1; TRBD1 aligns across 10 bases. Germline V gene sequence: CDR1 SGHNT, CDR2 YYREEE (reference sequence). The CDR3 totals 15 residues. V lost 3 bases to trimming and J lost 2 bases; unmatched junction nucleotides: 2. The CDR3 DNA is TGTGCCAGCAGCTGGACAGGGGGGACCTACAATGAGCAGTTCTTC. Residues: CASSWTGGTYNEQFF.

The rearrangement uses TRBV11-3 and TRBJ2-1; 12 bases map to TRBD2. The germline CDR1 and CDR2 sequences are SGHNT and YENEEA. After removal of 2 bases from V and 8 bases from J, the junction contained 10 bases not matched to a gene. This CDR3 has 17 residues. CDR3 sequence reads: CASSLFASGGGKHEQFF. For the CDR3, the DNA is TGTGCCAGCAGCTTATTTGCTAGCGGGGGGGGGAAGCATGAGCAGTTCTTC.

The V gene is TRBV20-1, the J gene TRBJ2-1; D gene uncertain. The ends were cut back, 7 bases at V and 5 bases at J, with 18 bases in the middle. Germline lookup yields CDR1 DFQATT and CDR2 SNEGSKA (reference sequence). This CDR3 is 14 amino acids long. CDR3 sequence (DNA): TGCAGTGTTAACTCACTAATGATGGACAATGAGCAGTTCTTC. Its translation is CSVNSLMMDNEQFF.

This clonotype was found a few times. The rearrangement uses TRBV14 and TRBJ1-3; the D is unclear. V gave up 4 bases and J gave up 0 bases, with 10 bases separating them. Germline values: CDR1 SGHDN, CDR2 FVKESK. The length of the CDR3 is 15 residues. In nucleotides, the CDR3 is TGTGCCAGCAGCCGAGGACCGAACTCTGGAAACACCATATATTTT. It codes for CASSRGPNSGNTIYF.

The sample holds many counts of this clonotype. As DNA, the CDR3 is TGTGCCAGCAGTTTCGGACAGAACACTGAAGCTTTCTTT. This gives the protein CASSFGQNTEAFF. This sequence joins TRBV12-3 or TRBV12-4 and TRBJ1-1; D possibly corresponds to TRBD1 (5 bases). With 3 bases removed from V and 1 base from J, the gap between germline ends came to 6 bases. The CDR3 runs to 13 residues.

This clonotype was seen only a few times. The chain links TRBV18 to TRBJ1-1; no clear D gene. Germline V gene lookup returns CDR1 KGHSH and CDR2 LQKENI. V dropped 5 bases and J dropped 1 base, with 8 bases sitting between them. This CDR3 spans 13 amino acids. CDR3 residues: CASSAEGNTEAFF. The CDR3 bases are TGTGCCAGCTCAGCTGAAGGGAACACTGAAGCTTTCTTT.

This chain links TRBV4-3 with TRBJ2-7; D remains unclear. In germline, CDR1 is LGHNA, CDR2 YSLEER. Deletions cut 0 bases from V and 2 bases from J, with 17 bases between. The CDR3 contains 17 residues. CDR3 DNA: TGCGCCAGCAGCCAAGACCTATTGCCTAGAACGACCTACGAGCAGTACTTC. It yields the protein CASSQDLLPRTTYEQYF.

This clonotype was observed a few times. The chain links TRBV6-1 to TRBJ1-5, with 8 positions matching TRBD1. Germline assignment: CDR1 MNHNS and CDR2 SASEGT. Trimming removed 7 bases from V and 4 bases from J; junction bases left unmatched: 9. The CDR3 is made up of 15 amino acids. The CDR3 DNA reads as TGTGCCAGCACCATGGGGGACAGGAGTAATCAGCCCCAGCATTTT. It encodes CASTMGDRSNQPQHF.

The chain joins TRBV20-1 to TRBJ1-3, with D unclear. V lost 0 bases and J lost 3, with 9 bases in between. The CDR3 has 14 amino acids. Germline V lookup: CDR1 DFQATT, CDR2 SNEGSKA (reference sequence). The CDR3 reads CSARDHGSGNTIYF. The CDR3 nucleotides read TGCAGTGCTAGAGATCATGGGAGTGGAAACACCATATATTTT.

The V call is TRBV7-8, the J call TRBJ1-1; D may be TRBD1 (6 bases). Germline V gene sequence: CDR1 SGHVS, CDR2 FQNEAQ. Trimming stripped 6 bases from V and 1 base from J, with 9 bases between. This CDR3 is built from 13 residues. As DNA, the CDR3 is TGTGCCAGCAGACAGGGCAGGAACACTGAAGCTTTCTTT. It specifies CASRQGRNTEAFF.

The chain employs TRBV20-1 and TRBJ2-3; D is possibly TRBD1 or TRBD2 (5 bases each). Germline V CDR1 and CDR2: DFQATT, SNEGSKA (reference sequence). Trimming left V 7 bases short and J 3 bases short, with 20 bases between. The CDR3 length is 15 residues. The CDR3 bases are TGCAGTGGAATCGGATCAGGGACGGGTACAGATACGCAGTATTTT. As protein: CSGIGSGTGTDTQYF.

The sample holds many counts of this clonotype. This chain links TRBV5-1 with TRBJ2-7, with D perhaps TRBD2 (6 bases). The V gene lost 6 bases and the J gene lost 6 bases, with 16 bases spanning the gap. CDR3 length: 13 amino acids. CDR1 is SGHRS and CDR2 is YFSETQ in the germline V gene. CDR3: CASTSNQGLEQYF. CDR3 coding DNA: TGCGCCAGCACCAGCAATCAGGGACTCGAGCAGTACTTC.

The chain couples TRBV2 to TRBJ1-4; D perhaps matches TRBD1 (6 bases). Germline loops: CDR1 SNHLY, CDR2 FYNNEI. V lost 7 bases and J lost 5, with 14 bases in between. The CDR3 sequence is 14 residues long. As DNA, the CDR3 is TGTGCCAGCAATCAAGGACAGAAGAATGAAAAACTGTTTTTT. Protein product: CASNQGQKNEKLFF. Looking up the rest from reference TRBV2 and TRBJ1-4 gives the full variable domain: EPEVTQTPSHQVTQMGQEVILRCVPISNHLYFYWYRQILGQKVEFLVSFYNNEISEKSEIFDDQFSVERPDGSNFTLKIRSTKLEDSAMYFCASNQGQKNEKLFFGSGTQLSVL.

The chain couples TRBV6-5 to TRBJ2-1; 10 nucleotides line up with TRBD1. The CDR3 is 15 residues long. Germline V gene data show CDR1 as MNHEY and CDR2 as SVGAGI. Trimming cost V 2 bases and J 4 bases; bases outside gene matches: 2. The CDR3 loop is CASSYGTGEYNEQFF. The CDR3 nucleotides are TGTGCCAGCAGTTACGGGACAGGGGAATACAATGAGCAGTTCTTC.